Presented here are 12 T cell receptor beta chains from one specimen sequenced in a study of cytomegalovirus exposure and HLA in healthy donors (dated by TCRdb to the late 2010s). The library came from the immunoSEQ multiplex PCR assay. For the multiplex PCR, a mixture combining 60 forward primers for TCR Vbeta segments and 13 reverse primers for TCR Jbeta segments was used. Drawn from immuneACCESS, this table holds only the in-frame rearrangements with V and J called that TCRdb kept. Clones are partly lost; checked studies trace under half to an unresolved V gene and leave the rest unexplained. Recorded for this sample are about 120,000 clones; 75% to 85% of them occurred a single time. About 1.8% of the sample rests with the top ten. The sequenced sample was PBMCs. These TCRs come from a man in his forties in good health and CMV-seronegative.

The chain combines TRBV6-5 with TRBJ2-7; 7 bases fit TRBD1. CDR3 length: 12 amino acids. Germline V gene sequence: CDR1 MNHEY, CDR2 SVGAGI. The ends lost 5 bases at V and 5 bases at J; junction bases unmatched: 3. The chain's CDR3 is CASSHRGDEQYF. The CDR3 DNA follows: TGTGCCAGCAGTCACAGGGGCGACGAGCAGTACTTC.

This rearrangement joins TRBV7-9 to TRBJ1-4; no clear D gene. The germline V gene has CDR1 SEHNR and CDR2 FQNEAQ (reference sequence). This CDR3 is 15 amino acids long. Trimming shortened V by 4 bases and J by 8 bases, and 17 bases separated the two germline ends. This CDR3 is CASSSENRRREKLFF. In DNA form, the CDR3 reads TGTGCCAGCAGCTCCGAGAATCGGAGACGCGAAAAACTGTTTTTT.

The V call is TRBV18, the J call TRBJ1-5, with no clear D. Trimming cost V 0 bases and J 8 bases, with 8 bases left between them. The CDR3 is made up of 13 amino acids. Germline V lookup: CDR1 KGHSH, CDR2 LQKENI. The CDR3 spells CASSPPGGEPQHF. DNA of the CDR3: TGTGCCAGCTCACCACCGGGAGGCGAGCCCCAGCATTTT.

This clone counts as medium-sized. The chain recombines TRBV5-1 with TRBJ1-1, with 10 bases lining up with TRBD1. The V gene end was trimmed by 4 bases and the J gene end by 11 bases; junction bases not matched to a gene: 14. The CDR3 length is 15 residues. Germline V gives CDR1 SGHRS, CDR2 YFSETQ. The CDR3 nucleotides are TGCGCCAGCAGCCCAGAGACAGGGGGCCTTCATGGGGCTTTCTTT. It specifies CASSPETGGLHGAFF.

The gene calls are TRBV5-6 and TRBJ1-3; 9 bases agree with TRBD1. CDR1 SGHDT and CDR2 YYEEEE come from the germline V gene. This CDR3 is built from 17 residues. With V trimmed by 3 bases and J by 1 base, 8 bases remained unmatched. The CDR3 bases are TGTGCCAGCAGCTACCCGGACAGGGGAAGGTCTGGAAACACCATATATTTT. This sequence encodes CASSYPDRGRSGNTIYF.

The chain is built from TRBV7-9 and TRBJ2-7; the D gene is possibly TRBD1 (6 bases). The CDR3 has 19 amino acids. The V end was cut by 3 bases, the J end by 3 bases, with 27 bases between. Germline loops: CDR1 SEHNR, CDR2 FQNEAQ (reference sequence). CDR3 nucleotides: TGTGCCAGCAGCTTTAGAGGGGCGAGACCCGGGACACCGGACTACGAGCAGTACTTC. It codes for CASSFRGARPGTPDYEQYF.

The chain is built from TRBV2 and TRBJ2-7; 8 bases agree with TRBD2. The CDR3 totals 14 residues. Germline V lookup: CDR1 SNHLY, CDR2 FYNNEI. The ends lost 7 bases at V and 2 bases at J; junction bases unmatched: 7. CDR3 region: CASIRAGGTYEQYF. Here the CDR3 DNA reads TGTGCCAGCATCAGGGCGGGAGGCACCTACGAGCAGTACTTC.

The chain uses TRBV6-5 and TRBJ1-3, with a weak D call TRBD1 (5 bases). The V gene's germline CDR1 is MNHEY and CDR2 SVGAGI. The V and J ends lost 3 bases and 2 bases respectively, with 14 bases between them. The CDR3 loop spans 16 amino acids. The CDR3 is CASSYGGTPAGNTIYF. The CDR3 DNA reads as TGTGCCAGCAGTTATGGGGGGACGCCCGCTGGAAACACCATATATTTT.

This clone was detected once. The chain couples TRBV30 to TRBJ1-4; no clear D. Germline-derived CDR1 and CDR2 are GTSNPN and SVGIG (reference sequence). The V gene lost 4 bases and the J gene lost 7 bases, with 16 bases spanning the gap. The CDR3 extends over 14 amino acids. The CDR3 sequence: CAWTQSGFSEKLFF. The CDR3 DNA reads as TGTGCCTGGACCCAGTCGGGGTTTTCTGAAAAACTGTTTTTT.

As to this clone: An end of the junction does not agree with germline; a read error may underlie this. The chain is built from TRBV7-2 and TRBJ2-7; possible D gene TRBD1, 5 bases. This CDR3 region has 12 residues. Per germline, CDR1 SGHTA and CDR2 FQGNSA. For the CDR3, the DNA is TGTGCCAGCAGCTTCAGGGAAACTCCCCTGCTCTTC. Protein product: CASSFRETPLLF.

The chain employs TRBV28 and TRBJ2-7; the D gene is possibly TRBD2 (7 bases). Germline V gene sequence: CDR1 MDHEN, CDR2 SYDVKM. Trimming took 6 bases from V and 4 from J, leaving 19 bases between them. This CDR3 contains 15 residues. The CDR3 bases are TGTGCCAGCAGCCCGAGGGGGGGGGTTAAATACGAGCAGTACTTC. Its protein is CASSPRGGVKYEQYF.

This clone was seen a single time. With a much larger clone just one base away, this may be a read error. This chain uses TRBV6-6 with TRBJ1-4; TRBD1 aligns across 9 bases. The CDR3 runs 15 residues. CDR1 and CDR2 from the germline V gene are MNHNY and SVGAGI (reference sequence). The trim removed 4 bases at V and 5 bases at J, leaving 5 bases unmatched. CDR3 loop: CASSLAGTGNEKLFF. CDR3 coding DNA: TGTGCCAGCAGTTTGGCCGGGACAGGGAATGAAAAACTGTTTTTT.